The 20 T cell receptor beta chains below all came from one sample that was sequenced in a study of blood T cell repertoires in COVID-19. The data were produced by immunoSEQ multiplex PCR, yet TCRdb's version contains in-frame clones alone and is incomplete. The data contain roughly 80,000 clones, roughly nine tenths of them singletons. Sequenced input: peripheral blood. These receptor sequences come from a man in his 60s with acute or convalescent COVID-19.

The chain recombines TRBV6-1 with TRBJ1-5; D is undetermined. Germline CDR1 MNHNS, CDR2 SASEGT. The CDR3 totals 14 residues. Trimming removed 3 bases from V and 0 bases from J, with 6 bases in between. CDR3 protein: CASSDPYSNQPQHF. CDR3 bases: TGTGCCAGCAGTGACCCCTATAGCAATCAGCCCCAGCATTTT.

The genes are TRBV18 and TRBJ2-2, with 7 bases that match TRBD1. V gave up 0 bases and J gave up 7 bases; unmatched junction bases: 5. The CDR3 is made up of 15 amino acids. Germline V gene sequence: CDR1 KGHSH, CDR2 LQKENI. CDR3 coding DNA: TGTGCCAGCTCACCACCGAAGGGGGCGCTCGGGGAGCTGTTTTTT. Residues: CASSPPKGALGELFF.

DNA of the CDR3: TGTGCCAGCAGGGGGACACCCGCCGGGACAGGGGGCGCGGCCGGGGAGCTGTTTTTT. It yields the protein CASRGTPAGTGGAAGELFF. The chain links TRBV5-4 to TRBJ2-2, with TRBD1 matching over 12 bases. CDR1 SGHNT and CDR2 YYREEE come from the germline V gene (reference sequence). The V segment lost 5 bases and the J segment 6 bases; nucleotides outside the gene matches: 17. CDR3 length equals 19 residues.

This chain connects TRBV10-3 to TRBJ2-1, with D perhaps matching TRBD2 (6 bases). Germline CDR1 reads ENHRY; CDR2 reads SYGVKD. The germline V and J ends were trimmed by 4 bases and 5 bases, with 9 bases remaining between them. The CDR3 is made up of 13 amino acids. Written as DNA, the CDR3 is TGTGCCATCAGTGGCCCGGGGGACAATGAGCAGTTCTTC. It translates to CAISGPGDNEQFF.

This clone was seen a single time. The chain combines TRBV5-6 with TRBJ2-3; 7 nucleotides match TRBD1. V shed 0 bases, J shed 1 base, and the junction held 2 bases outside the gene matches. The CDR3 totals 15 residues. CDR1 is SGHDT and CDR2 is YYEEEE in the germline V gene. CDR3 sequence: CASSLGQGGTDTQYF. CDR3 in DNA: TGTGCCAGCAGCTTGGGACAGGGAGGCACAGATACGCAGTATTTT.

This rearrangement joins TRBV19 to TRBJ1-4; 8 bases fit TRBD1. This CDR3 has 16 residues. Germline loops: CDR1 LNHDA, CDR2 SQIVND (reference sequence). V was clipped by 8 bases and J by 0 bases; unmatched bases: 8. The CDR3 loop reads CASGLQGVATNEKLFF. CDR3 DNA sequence: TGTGCCAGTGGATTACAGGGGGTTGCAACTAATGAAAAACTGTTTTTT.

The rearrangement links TRBV7-3 to TRBJ2-1, with 8 bases aligning to TRBD2. The CDR3 totals 15 residues. The germline V gene encodes CDR1 SGHTA and CDR2 FQGTGA. V lost 4 bases and J lost 5; bases outside the gene matches: 7. DNA of the CDR3: TGTGCCAGCAGCTCGGGACTAGAGGCAAACAATGAGCAGTTCTTC. Amino acids: CASSSGLEANNEQFF.

The rearrangement uses TRBV21-1 and TRBJ1-1; the table names TRBD1, a call not compared with the DNA. TRBV21-1 is marked as a pseudogene. CDR3 size: 14 residues. CDR3 protein: CASSLSRGLSEAFF. DNA for the CDR3: TGTGCCAGCAGCCTTTCCAGGGGGCTATCTGAAGCTTTCTTT.

The rearrangement links TRBV4-1 to TRBJ1-4; 10 nucleotides agree with TRBD1. The CDR3 is 16 amino acids. Trimming cost V 0 bases and J 7 bases; bases outside gene matches: 5. The V gene's germline CDR1 is MGHRA and CDR2 YSYEKL. CDR3 region: CASSQDYGTGVEKLFF. The CDR3 DNA sequence: TGCGCCAGCAGCCAAGATTACGGGACAGGGGTTGAAAAACTGTTTTTT.

The J gene is TRBJ2-1, the V gene TRBV2; 12 nucleotides match TRBD1. Per germline, CDR1 SNHLY and CDR2 FYNNEI. V lost 3 bases to trimming and J lost 3 bases; unmatched junction nucleotides: 9. The CDR3 sequence is 18 residues long. In nucleotides, the CDR3 is TGTGCCAGCAGTGACGGGACAGGGGGCAGGGAGGTCTACAATGAGCAGTTCTTC. It specifies CASSDGTGGREVYNEQFF. Complete variable domain (other parts from reference TRBV2 and TRBJ2-1): EPEVTQTPSHQVTQMGQEVILRCVPISNHLYFYWYRQILGQKVEFLVSFYNNEISEKSEIFDDQFSVERPDGSNFTLKIRSTKLEDSAMYFCASSDGTGGREVYNEQFFGPGTRLTVL.

The chain combines TRBV10-3 with TRBJ1-2; 8 nucleotides agree with TRBD1. The germline V gene encodes CDR1 ENHRY and CDR2 SYGVKD. This CDR3 is 15 amino acids long. V gave up 3 bases and J gave up 3 bases; unmatched junction bases: 6. In DNA, the CDR3 is TGTGCCATCAGTGAAGGGGTCAGGGGGCACTATGGCTACACCTTC. Translating it yields CAISEGVRGHYGYTF.

The V call is TRBV11-2, the J call TRBJ2-5; 8 bases align to TRBD1. J lost 1 base, V lost 5 bases, and 9 bases had no gene match. Germline CDR1 reads SGHAT; CDR2 reads FQNNGV. The CDR3 consists of 16 residues. As DNA, the CDR3 is TGTGCCAGCAGCCTAAATGTTGGACAGGGCCAAGAGACCCAGTACTTC. Encoded protein: CASSLNVGQGQETQYF. The full variable domain, with the rest looked up from reference TRBV11-2 and TRBJ2-5, is EAGVAQSPRYKIIEKRQSVAFWCNPISGHATLYWYQQILGQGPKLLIQFQNNGVVDDSQLPKDRFSAERLKGVDSTLKIQPAKLEDSAVYLCASSLNVGQGQETQYFGPGTRLLVL.

The CDR3 protein is CASSSASGRHTGELFF. The CDR3 DNA sequence: TGTGCCAGCAGCTCGGCCAGCGGGAGGCACACCGGGGAGCTGTTTTTT. This chain connects TRBV7-2 to TRBJ2-2; 9 bases align to TRBD2. The CDR3 contains 16 residues. CDR1 and CDR2 (germline): SGHTA, FQGNSA. V was pared by 4 bases and J by 3 bases, with 6 bases of the junction left unmatched.

The chain uses TRBV5-4 and TRBJ1-1; weak D call: TRBD1 (5 bases). Per germline, CDR1 SGHNT and CDR2 YYREEE (reference sequence). The CDR3 length is 13 residues. The V end was cut by 6 bases, the J end by 10 bases, with 19 bases between. Written as DNA, the CDR3 is TGTGCCAGCACCGCACCCCCAGGGTGGGGAGCTTTCTTT. Its translation: CASTAPPGWGAFF.

This clone appeared a single time. The V gene is TRBV6-5, the J gene TRBJ2-2, with D maybe TRBD1 (6 bases). Germline-derived CDR1 and CDR2 are MNHEY and SVGAGI. The CDR3 totals 13 residues. Trimming pared 6 bases from V and 6 bases from J, leaving 11 bases between. CDR3 in amino acids: CASRLRGAGELFF. For the CDR3, the DNA is TGTGCCAGCAGGCTCAGGGGCGCCGGGGAGCTGTTTTTT.

This chain joins TRBV19 and TRBJ1-5; the D is unclear. Trimming stripped 4 bases from V and 2 bases from J, with 15 bases between. The CDR3 spans 16 residues. Germline lookup yields CDR1 LNHDA and CDR2 SQIVND (reference sequence). The CDR3 is CASSSRPERGNQPQHF. The CDR3 region has the DNA TGTGCCAGTAGTAGTAGACCCGAGAGGGGCAATCAGCCCCAGCATTTT.

This chain links TRBV19 with TRBJ2-7, with 8 bases that match TRBD2. In germline, CDR1 is LNHDA, CDR2 SQIVND (reference sequence). This CDR3 contains 14 residues. V lost 4 bases, J lost 2 bases, and 4 bases stayed unmatched. For the CDR3, the DNA is TGTGCCAGTAGTAGGGGCGGGGGGACCTACGAGCAGTACTTC. The encoded protein is CASSRGGGTYEQYF.

V gene TRBV5-4 combines with J gene TRBJ2-4, with 8 bases lining up with TRBD1. The junction had 0 bases not matched to a gene; V was cut back by 0 bases and J by 4 bases. This CDR3 spans 14 amino acids. Germline CDR1 and CDR2: SGHNT and YYREEE (reference sequence). The CDR3: CASSLGDRKNIQYF. The CDR3, as DNA: TGTGCCAGCAGCTTGGGGGACAGGAAAAACATTCAGTACTTC.

V usage is TRBV7-9 and J usage is TRBJ1-6, with 9 nucleotides matching TRBD1. The CDR3 totals 14 residues. J lost 8 bases, V lost 7 bases, and 6 bases had no gene match. CDR1 SEHNR and CDR2 FQNEAQ come from the germline V gene (reference sequence). CDR3 region: CASTPGQGDSPLHF. DNA of the CDR3: TGTGCCAGCACACCGGGACAGGGTGATTCACCCCTCCACTTT.

J is TRBJ1-2 and V is TRBV11-3; 7 positions match TRBD1. This CDR3 comprises 15 residues. Germline V CDR1 and CDR2: SGHNT, YENEEA. The V and J ends lost 2 bases and 3 bases, in that order; junction bases with no gene match: 6. In DNA, the CDR3 is TGTGCCAGCAGCTTAAACCGGGACAGCTACTATGGCTACACCTTC. This sequence encodes CASSLNRDSYYGYTF.